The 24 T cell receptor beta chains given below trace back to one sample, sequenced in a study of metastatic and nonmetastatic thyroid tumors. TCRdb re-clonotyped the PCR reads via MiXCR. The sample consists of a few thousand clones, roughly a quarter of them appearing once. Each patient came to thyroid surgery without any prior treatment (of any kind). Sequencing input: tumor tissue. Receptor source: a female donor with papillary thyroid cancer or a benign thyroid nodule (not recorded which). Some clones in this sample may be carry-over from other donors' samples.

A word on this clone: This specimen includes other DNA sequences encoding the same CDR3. CDR3 protein: CATSDFKDSGLGTQYF. The CDR3 DNA reads TGTGCCACCAGTGATTTTAAGGATAGCGGGCTCGGGACCCAGTACTTC. The chain recombines TRBV24-1 with TRBJ2-5, with TRBD2 identical over 7 bases. This CDR3 comprises 16 residues. Looked up from germline, CDR1 is KGHDR and CDR2 is SFDVKD. J gave up 7 bases and V 1 base, and 11 bases lay outside the gene matches.

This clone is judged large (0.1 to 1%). CDR3 bases: TGTGCCACCACGACAGGGTTCGAGCAGTACTTC. This encodes CATTTGFEQYF. This chain uses TRBV25-1 with TRBJ2-7; 7 positions agree with TRBD1. J was trimmed by 6 bases and V by 10 bases; bases with no gene match: 6. This CDR3 is built from 11 residues. CDR1 and CDR2 (germline): MGHDK, SYGVNS.

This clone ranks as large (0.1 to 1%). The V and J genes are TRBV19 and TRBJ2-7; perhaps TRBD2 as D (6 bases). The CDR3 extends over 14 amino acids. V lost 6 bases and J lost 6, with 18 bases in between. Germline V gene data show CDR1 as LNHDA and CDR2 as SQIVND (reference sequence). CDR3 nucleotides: TGTGCCAGTAGGGCCGGGACTGGCAGCGGCGAGCAGTACTTC. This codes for CASRAGTGSGEQYF.

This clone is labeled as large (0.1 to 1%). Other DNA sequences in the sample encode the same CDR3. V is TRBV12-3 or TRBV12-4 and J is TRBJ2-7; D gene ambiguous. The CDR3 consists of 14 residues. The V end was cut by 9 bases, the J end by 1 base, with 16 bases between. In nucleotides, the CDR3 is TGTGCCAGTAGTGACCTTAGCCCGTCCTACGAGCAGTACTTC. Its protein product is CASSDLSPSYEQYF.

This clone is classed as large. The CDR3 coding sequence is TGTGCCAGCAGTTATGAGCGGGGCAGCGATCAGCCCCAGCATTTT. Protein sequence: CASSYERGSDQPQHF. The chain employs TRBV6-5 and TRBJ1-5, with D perhaps matching TRBD1 (5 bases). Per germline, CDR1 MNHEY and CDR2 SVGAGI. The CDR3 contains 15 residues. With 3 bases removed from V and 5 bases from J, the gap between germline ends came to 14 bases.

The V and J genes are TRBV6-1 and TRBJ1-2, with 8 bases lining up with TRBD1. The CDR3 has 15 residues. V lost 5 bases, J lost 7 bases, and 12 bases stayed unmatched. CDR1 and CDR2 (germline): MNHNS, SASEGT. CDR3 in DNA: TGTGCCAGCAGTCGAACCCTGGACAGGGTTTTTGGCTACACCTTC. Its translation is CASSRTLDRVFGYTF.

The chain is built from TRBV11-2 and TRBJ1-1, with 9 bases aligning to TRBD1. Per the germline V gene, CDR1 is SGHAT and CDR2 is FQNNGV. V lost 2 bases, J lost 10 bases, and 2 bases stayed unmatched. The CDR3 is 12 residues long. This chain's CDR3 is CASSLSTGGAFF. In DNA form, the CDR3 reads TGTGCCAGCAGCTTATCGACAGGGGGAGCTTTCTTT.

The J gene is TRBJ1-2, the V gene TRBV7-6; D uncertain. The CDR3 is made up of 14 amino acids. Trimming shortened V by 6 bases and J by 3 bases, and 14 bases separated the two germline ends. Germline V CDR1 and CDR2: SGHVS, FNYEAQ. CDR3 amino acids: CASRLLPGDYGYTF. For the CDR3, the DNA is TGTGCCAGCAGACTGCTACCCGGGGACTATGGCTACACCTTC. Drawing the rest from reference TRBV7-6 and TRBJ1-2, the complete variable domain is GAGVSQSPRYKVTKRGQDVALRCDPISGHVSLYWYRQALGQGPEFLTYFNYEAQQDKSGLPNDRFSAERPEGSISTLTIQRTEQRDSAMYRCASRLLPGDYGYTFGSGTRLTVV.

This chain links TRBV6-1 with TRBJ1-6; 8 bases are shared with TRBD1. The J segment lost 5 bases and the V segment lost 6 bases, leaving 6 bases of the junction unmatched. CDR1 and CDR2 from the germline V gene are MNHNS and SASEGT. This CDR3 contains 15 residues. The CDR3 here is CASRTPGQDNSPLHF. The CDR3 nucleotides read TGTGCCAGCAGAACTCCGGGACAGGATAATTCACCCCTCCACTTT.

The CDR3 sequence: CSAKALAGDTGELFF. CDR3 in DNA: TGCAGTGCTAAAGCGCTAGCGGGAGACACCGGGGAGCTGTTTTTT. The V gene is TRBV20-1, the J gene TRBJ2-2; 10 bases match TRBD2. The V segment lost 4 bases and the J segment 3 bases; nucleotides outside the gene matches: 5. Per germline, CDR1 DFQATT and CDR2 SNEGSKA (reference sequence). This CDR3 contains 15 residues.

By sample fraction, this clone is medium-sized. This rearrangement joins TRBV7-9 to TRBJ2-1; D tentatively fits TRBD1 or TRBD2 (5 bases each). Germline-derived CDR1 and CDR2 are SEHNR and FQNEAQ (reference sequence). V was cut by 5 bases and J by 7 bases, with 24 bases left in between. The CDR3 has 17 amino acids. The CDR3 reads CASSPEGFALIRNEQFF. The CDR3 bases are TGTGCCAGCAGCCCCGAGGGGTTCGCCCTAATTAGGAATGAGCAGTTCTTC.

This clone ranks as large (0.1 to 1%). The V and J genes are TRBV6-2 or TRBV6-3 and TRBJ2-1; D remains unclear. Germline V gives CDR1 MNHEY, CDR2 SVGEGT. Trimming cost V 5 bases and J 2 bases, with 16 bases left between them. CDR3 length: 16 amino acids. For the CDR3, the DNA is TGTGCCAGCAGTACGAGACTCCCTCAGGCCTACAATGAGCAGTTCTTC. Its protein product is CASSTRLPQAYNEQFF.

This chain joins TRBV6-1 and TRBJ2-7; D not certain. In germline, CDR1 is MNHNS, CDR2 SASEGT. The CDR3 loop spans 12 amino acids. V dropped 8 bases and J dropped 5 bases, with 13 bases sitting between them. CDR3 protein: CASGQDGHEQYF. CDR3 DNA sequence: TGTGCCAGCGGGCAGGATGGCCACGAGCAGTACTTC.

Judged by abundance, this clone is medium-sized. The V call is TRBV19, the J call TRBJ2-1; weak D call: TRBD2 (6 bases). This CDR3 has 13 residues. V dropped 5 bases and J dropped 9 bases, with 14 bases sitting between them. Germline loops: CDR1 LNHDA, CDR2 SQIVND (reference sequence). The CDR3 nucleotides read TGTGCCAGTAGTTTCACGGGAGTGGGTGAGCAGTTCTTC. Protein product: CASSFTGVGEQFF.

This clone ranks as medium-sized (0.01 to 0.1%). The CDR3 nucleotides read TGTGCCTTCTCTGTGCGGGGGGCTCGTGGCTACACCTTC. It encodes CAFSVRGARGYTF. The gene calls are TRBV30 and TRBJ1-2; D perhaps matches TRBD1 (6 bases). The CDR3 spans 13 residues. Germline loops: CDR1 GTSNPN, CDR2 SVGIG (reference sequence). Trimming took off 7 bases at V and 7 bases at J, with 19 bases between the two ends.

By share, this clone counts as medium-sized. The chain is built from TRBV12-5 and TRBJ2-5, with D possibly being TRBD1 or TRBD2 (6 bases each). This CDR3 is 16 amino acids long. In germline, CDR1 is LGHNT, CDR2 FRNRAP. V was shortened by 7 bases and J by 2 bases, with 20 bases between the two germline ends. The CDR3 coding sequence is TGTGCTAGTGCCAAGGGGGGTAGCGGAAAACAAGAGACCCAGTACTTC. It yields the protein CASAKGGSGKQETQYF. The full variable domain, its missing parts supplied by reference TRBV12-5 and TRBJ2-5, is DARVTQTPRHKVTEMGQEVTMRCQPILGHNTVFWYRQTMMQGLELLAYFRNRAPLDDSGMPKDRFSAEMPDATLATLKIQPSEPRDSAVYFCASAKGGSGKQETQYFGPGTRLLVL.

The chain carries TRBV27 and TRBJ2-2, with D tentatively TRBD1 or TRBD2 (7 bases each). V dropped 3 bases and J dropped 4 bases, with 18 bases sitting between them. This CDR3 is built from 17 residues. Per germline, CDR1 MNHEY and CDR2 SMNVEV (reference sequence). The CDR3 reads CASSFLGGGGSTGELFF. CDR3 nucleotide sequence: TGTGCCAGCAGTTTCCTCGGGGGAGGGGGCAGCACCGGGGAGCTGTTTTTT.

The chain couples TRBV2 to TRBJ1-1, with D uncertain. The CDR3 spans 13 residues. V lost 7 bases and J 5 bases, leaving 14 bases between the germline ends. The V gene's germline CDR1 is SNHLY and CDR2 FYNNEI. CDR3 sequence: CASKDRQETEAFF. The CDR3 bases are TGTGCCAGCAAGGACCGGCAGGAGACTGAAGCTTTCTTT.

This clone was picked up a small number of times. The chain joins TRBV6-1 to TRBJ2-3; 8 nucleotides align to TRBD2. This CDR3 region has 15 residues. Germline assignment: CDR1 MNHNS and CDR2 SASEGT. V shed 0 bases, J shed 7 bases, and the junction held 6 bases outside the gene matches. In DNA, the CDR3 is TGTGCCAGCAGTGAAGCGGGGACTAGTACATATACGCAGTATTTT. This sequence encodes CASSEAGTSTYTQYF.

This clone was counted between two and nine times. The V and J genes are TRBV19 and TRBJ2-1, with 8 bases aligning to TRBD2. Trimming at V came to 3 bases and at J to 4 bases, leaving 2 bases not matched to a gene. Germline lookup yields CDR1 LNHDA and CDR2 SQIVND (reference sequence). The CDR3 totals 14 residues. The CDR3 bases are TGTGCCAGTAGTATCCGGGAGGGTTACAATGAGCAGTTCTTC. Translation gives CASSIREGYNEQFF.

CDR3 bases: TGTGCCAGCAGTTTCACGGGACAGGGGCATTATGGCTACACCTTC. It yields the protein CASSFTGQGHYGYTF. The V call is TRBV6-1, the J call TRBJ1-2, with 10 bases fitting TRBD1. V dropped 5 bases and J dropped 5; count of bases not matched to a gene: 8. CDR3 length: 15 amino acids. The germline V gene encodes CDR1 MNHNS and CDR2 SASEGT.

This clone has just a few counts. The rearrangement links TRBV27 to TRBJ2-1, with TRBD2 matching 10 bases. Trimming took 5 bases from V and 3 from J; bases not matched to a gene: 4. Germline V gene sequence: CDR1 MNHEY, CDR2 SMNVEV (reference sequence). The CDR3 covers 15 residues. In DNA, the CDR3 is TGTGCCAGCAGTCCTTGGACTAGCGGCTACAATGAGCAGTTCTTC. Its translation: CASSPWTSGYNEQFF.

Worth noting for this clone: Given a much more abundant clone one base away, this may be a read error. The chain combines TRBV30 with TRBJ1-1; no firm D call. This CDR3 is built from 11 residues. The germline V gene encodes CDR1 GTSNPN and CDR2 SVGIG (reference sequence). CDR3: CGWELNTEAFF. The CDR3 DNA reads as TGTGGCTGGGAACTGAATACTGAAGCTTTCTTT.

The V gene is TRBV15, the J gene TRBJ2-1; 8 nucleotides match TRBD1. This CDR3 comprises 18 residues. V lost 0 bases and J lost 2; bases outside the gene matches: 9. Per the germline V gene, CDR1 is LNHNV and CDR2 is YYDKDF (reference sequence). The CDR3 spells CATSRDKPSRGPYNEQFF. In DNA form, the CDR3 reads TGTGCCACCAGCAGAGACAAACCCAGCAGGGGGCCCTACAATGAGCAGTTCTTC.